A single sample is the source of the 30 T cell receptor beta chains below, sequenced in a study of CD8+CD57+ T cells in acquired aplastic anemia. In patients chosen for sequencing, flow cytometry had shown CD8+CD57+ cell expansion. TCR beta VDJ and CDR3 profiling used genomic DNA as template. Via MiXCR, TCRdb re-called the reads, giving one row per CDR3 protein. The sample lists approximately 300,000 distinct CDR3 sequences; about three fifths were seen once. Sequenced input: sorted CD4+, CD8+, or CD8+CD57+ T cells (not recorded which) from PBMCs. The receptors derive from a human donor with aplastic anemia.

CDR3 in DNA: TGTGCCAGCGGAAGGACAGGGAACACCGGGGAGCTGTTTTTT. Encoded protein: CASGRTGNTGELFF. This chain joins TRBV5-4 and TRBJ2-2; the match to TRBD1 covers 7 bases. This CDR3 is 14 amino acids long. Germline CDR1 and CDR2: SGHNT and YYREEE (reference sequence). With V trimmed by 7 bases and J by 1 base, 4 bases remained unmatched.

This chain's CDR3 is CASSPSTSVPGREQFF. The CDR3 DNA reads TGTGCCAGCAGTCCCTCGACTAGCGTTCCCGGGCGGGAGCAGTTCTTC. J is TRBJ2-1 and V is TRBV9; 8 positions match TRBD2. The CDR3 has 16 residues. Trimming removed 5 bases from V and 10 bases from J; junction bases left unmatched: 17. Germline V CDR1 and CDR2: SGDLS, YYNGEE. The whole variable domain, remainder taken from reference TRBV9 and TRBJ2-1, is DSGVTQTPKHLITATGQRVTLRCSPRSGDLSVYWYQQSLDQGLQFLIQYYNGEERAKGNILERFSAQQFPDLHSELNLSSLELGDSALYFCASSPSTSVPGREQFFGPGTRLTVL.

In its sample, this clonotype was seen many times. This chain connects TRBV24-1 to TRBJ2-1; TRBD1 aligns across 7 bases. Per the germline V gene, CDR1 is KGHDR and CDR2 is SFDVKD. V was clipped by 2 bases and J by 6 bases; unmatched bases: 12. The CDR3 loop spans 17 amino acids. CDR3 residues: CATSDSPDRAPSNEQFF. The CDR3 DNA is TGTGCCACCAGTGATTCTCCAGACAGGGCCCCTTCCAATGAGCAGTTCTTC.

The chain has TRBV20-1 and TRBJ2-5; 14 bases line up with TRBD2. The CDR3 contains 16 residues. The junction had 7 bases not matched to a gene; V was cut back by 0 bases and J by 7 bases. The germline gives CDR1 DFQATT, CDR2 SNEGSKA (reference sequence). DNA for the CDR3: TGCAGTGCTAGAGATCCTGGACTAGCGGGAGGAGGGACCCAGTACTTC. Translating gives CSARDPGLAGGGTQYF.

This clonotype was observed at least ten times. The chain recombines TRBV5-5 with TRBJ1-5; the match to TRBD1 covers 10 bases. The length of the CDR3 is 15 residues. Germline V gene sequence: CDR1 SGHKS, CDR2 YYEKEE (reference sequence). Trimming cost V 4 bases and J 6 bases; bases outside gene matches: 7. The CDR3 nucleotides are TGTGCCAGCAGCCCCCTTGACAGGGGGCGTCAGCCCCAGCATTTT. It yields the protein CASSPLDRGRQPQHF. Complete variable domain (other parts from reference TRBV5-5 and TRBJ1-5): DAGVTQSPTHLIKTRGQQVTLRCSPISGHKSVSWYQQVLGQGPQFIFQYYEKEERGRGNFPDRFSARQFPNYSSELNVNALLLGDSALYLCASSPLDRGRQPQHFGDGTRLSIL.

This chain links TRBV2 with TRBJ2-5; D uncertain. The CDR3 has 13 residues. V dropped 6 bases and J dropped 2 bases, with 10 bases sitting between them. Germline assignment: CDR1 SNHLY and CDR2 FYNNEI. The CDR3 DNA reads TGTGCCAGCAGACCCGGAGCACAAGAGACCCAGTACTTC. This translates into CASRPGAQETQYF.

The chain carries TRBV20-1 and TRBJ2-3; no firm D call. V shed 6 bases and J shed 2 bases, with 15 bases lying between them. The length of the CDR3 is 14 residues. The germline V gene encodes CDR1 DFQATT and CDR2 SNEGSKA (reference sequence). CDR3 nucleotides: TGCAGTGCCGTGGACGCCCTATCCACAGATACGCAGTATTTT. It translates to CSAVDALSTDTQYF.

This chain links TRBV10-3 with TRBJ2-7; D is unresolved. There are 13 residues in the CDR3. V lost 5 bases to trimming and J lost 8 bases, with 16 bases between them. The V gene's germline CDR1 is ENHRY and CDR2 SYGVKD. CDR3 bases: TGTGCCATCAGTCAACAGACCGATTACAAGCAGTACTTC. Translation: CAISQQTDYKQYF.

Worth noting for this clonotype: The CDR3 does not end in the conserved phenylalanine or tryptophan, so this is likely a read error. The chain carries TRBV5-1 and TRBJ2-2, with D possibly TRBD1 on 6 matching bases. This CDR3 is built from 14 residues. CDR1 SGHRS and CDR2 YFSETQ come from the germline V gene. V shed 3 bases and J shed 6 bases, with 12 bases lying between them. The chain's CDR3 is CASSYLQGPGELFL. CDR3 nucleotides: TGCGCCAGCAGCTACTTACAGGGTCCCGGGGAGCTGTTTTTA.

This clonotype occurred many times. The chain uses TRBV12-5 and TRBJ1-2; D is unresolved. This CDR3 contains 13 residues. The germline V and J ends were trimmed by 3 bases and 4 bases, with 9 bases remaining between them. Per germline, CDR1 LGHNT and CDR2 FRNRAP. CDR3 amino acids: CASGLSQIYGYTF. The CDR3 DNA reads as TGTGCTAGTGGTTTATCTCAGATCTATGGCTACACCTTC.

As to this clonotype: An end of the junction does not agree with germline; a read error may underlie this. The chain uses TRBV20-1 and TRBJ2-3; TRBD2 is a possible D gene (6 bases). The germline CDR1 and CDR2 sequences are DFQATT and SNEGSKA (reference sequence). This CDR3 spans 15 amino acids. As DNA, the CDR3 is TGCAGTGCTATGGTTGGGGGTGGAGGGTCAGATAGGCAGTATTTT. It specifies CSAMVGGGGSDRQYF.

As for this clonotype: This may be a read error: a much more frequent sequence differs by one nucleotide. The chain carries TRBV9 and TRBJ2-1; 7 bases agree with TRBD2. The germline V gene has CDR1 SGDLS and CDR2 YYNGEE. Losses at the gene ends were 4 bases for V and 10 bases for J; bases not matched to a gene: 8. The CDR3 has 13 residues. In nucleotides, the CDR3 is TGTGCCAGCAGCAAACGGGGGGAGGGAGAGCAGTTCTTC. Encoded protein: CASSKRGEGEQFF.

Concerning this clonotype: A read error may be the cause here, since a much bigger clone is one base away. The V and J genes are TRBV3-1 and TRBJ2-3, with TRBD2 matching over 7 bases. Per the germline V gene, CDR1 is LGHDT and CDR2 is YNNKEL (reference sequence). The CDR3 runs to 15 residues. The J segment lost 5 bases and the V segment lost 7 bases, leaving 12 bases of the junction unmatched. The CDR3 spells CASNVSGRERDTQYF. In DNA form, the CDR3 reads TGTGCCAGCAACGTCAGCGGGCGGGAGAGAGATACGCAGTATTTT.

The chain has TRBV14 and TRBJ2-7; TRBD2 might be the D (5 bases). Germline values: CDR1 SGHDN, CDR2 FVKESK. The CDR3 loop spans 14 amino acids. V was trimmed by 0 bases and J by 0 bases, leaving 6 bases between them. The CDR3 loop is CASSQDLASYEQYF. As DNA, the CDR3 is TGTGCCAGCAGCCAAGATCTAGCCTCCTACGAGCAGTACTTC.

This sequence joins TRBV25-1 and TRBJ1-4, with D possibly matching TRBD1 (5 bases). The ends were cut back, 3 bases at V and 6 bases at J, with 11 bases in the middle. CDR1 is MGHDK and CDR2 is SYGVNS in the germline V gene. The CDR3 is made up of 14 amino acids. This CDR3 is CASSDQGRDEKLFF. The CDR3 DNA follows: TGTGCCAGCAGTGACCAGGGTCGGGATGAAAAACTGTTTTTT.

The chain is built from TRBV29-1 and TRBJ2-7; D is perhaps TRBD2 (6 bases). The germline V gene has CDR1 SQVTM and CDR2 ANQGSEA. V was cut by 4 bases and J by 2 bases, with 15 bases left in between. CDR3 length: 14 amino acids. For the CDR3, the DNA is TGCAGCGTTGTGCCTAGCGTATTACCCTACGAGCAGTACTTC. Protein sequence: CSVVPSVLPYEQYF.

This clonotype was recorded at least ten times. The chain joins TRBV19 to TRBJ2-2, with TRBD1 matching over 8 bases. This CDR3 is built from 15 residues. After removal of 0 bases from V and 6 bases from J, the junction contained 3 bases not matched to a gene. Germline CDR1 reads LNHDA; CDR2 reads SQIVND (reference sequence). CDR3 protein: CASSIEYRGAGELFF. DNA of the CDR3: TGTGCCAGTAGTATAGAATACAGGGGGGCCGGGGAGCTGTTTTTT.

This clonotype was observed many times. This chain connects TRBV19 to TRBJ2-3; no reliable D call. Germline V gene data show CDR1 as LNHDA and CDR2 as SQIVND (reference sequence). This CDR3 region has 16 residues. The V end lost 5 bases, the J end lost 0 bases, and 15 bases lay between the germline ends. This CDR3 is CASSRDSPTSTDTQYF. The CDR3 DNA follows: TGTGCCAGTAGTCGCGACTCTCCAACTAGCACAGATACGCAGTATTTT.

For the CDR3, the DNA is TGTGCCAGCAGTGATGCTAGCGGGGTTTACGAGCAGTACTTC. Translation: CASSDASGVYEQYF. This chain connects TRBV2 to TRBJ2-7; TRBD2 matches 9 bases. Germline V gene lookup returns CDR1 SNHLY and CDR2 FYNNEI. CDR3 length equals 14 residues. Trimming at V came to 3 bases and at J to 4 bases, leaving 4 bases not matched to a gene.

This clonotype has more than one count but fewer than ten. The CDR3 is CASSIGQRDNQPQHF. The CDR3 coding sequence is TGTGCCAGTAGTATAGGACAGAGAGACAATCAGCCCCAGCATTTT. J is TRBJ1-5 and V is TRBV19; D may be TRBD1 (5 bases). The CDR3 is made up of 15 amino acids. V gave up 1 base and J gave up 3 bases, with 10 bases separating them. The germline gives CDR1 LNHDA, CDR2 SQIVND (reference sequence).

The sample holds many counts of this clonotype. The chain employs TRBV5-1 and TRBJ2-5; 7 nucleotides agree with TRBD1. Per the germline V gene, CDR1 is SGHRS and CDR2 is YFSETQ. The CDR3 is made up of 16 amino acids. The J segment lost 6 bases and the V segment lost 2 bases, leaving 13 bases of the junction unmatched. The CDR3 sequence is CASSFGSTGVRKTQYF. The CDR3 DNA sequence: TGCGCCAGCAGCTTTGGATCTACAGGGGTCAGGAAGACCCAGTACTTC.

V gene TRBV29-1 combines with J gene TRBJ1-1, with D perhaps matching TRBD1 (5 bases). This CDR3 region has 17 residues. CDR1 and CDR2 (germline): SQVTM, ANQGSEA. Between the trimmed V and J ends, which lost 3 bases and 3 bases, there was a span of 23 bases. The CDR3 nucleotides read TGCAGCGTTGACCCAGGTGGGGGGAGGTTTTTGTACACTGAAGCTTTCTTT. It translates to CSVDPGGGRFLYTEAFF.

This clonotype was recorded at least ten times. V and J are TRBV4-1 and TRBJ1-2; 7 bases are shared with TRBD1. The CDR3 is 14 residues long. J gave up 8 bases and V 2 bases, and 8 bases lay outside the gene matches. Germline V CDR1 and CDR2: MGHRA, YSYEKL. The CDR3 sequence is CASSQNTGVRGYTF. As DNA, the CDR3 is TGCGCCAGCAGCCAAAACACAGGGGTCCGGGGCTACACCTTC.

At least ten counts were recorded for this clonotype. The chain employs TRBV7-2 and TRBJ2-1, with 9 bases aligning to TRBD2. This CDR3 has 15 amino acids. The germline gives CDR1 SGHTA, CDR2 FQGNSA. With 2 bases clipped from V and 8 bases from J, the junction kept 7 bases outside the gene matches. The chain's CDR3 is CASSLSGGRADEQFF. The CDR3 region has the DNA TGTGCCAGCAGCTTATCCGGCGGGAGGGCGGATGAGCAGTTCTTC.

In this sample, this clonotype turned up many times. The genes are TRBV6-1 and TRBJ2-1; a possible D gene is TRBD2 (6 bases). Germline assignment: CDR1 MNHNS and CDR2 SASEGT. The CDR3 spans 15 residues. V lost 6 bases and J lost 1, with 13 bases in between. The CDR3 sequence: CASRMSGSSYNEQFF. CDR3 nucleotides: TGTGCCAGCAGAATGAGCGGGTCATCCTACAATGAGCAGTTCTTC.

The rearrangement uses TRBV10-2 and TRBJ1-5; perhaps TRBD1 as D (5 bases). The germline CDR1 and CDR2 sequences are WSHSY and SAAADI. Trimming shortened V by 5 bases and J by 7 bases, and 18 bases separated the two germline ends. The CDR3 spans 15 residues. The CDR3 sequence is CASSTGIVGGQPQHF. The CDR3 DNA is TGCGCCAGCAGTACCGGGATAGTGGGGGGGCAGCCCCAGCATTTT.

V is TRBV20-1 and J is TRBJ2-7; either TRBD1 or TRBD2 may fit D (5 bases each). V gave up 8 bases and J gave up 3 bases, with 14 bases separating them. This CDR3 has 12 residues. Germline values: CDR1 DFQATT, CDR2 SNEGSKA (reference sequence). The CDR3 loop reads CSFWDGDYEQYF. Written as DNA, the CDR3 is TGCAGTTTTTGGGACGGTGACTACGAGCAGTACTTC.

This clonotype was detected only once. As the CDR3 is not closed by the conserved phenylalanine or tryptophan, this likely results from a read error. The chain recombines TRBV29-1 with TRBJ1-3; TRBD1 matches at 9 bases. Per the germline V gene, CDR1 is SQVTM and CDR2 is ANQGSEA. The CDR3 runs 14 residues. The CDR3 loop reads CSAKQGASGNTIYL. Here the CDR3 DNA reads TGCAGCGCAAAACAGGGGGCGTCTGGGAACACCATATATCTT.

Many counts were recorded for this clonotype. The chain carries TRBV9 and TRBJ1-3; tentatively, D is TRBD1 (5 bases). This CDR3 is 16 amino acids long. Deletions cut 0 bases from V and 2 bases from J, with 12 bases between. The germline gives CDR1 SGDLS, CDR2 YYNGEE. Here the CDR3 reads CASSVATGLAGNTIYF. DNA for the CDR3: TGTGCCAGCAGCGTAGCTACGGGGCTGGCTGGAAACACCATATATTTT.

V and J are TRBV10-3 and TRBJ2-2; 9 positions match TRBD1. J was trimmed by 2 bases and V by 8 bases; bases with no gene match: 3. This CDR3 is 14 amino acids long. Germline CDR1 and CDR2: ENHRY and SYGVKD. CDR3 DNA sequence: TGTGCCATCTCGGGACAGGGCAACACCGGGGAGCTGTTTTTT. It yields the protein CAISGQGNTGELFF.